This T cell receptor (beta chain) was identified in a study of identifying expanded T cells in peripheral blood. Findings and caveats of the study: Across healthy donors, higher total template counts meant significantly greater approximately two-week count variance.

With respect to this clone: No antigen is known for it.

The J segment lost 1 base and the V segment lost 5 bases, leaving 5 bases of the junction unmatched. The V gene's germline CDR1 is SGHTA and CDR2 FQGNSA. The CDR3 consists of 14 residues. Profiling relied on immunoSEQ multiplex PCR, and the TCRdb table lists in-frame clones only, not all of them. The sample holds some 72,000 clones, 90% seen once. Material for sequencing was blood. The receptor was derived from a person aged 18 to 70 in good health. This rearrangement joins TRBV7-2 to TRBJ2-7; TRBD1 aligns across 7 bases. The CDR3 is CASSVNRGSYEQYF. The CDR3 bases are TGTGCCAGCAGCGTGAACAGGGGATCCTACGAGCAGTACTTC.